The entry that follows covers one T cell receptor beta chain sequence. The data belong to a study of T cell changes during pregnancy in multiple sclerosis. Libraries were prepared by immunoSEQ multiplex PCR; TCRdb keeps only in-frame clonotypes and omits some of them. The sample holds 70,000 to 95,000 clones, 90% to 95% seen once. Deletions cut 7 bases from V and 0 bases from J, with 18 bases between. Germline V lookup: CDR1 MNHEY, CDR2 SMNVEV (reference sequence). This CDR3 is 16 amino acids long. This sample comprised peripheral blood, obtained in the second trimester of pregnancy. This chain connects TRBV27 to TRBJ1-2, with TRBD1 as a possible D gene (5 bases). The clonotype was recovered from a female donor in good health, enrolled as a control in a pregnancy study. CDR3 bases: TGTGCCAGCAAAGGGGCAGGTACCCTATCTAACTATGGCTACACCTTC. Translated, it gives CASKGAGTLSNYGYTF.